The next 30 T cell receptor beta chains were all read from a single sample in a study of cytomegalovirus exposure and HLA in healthy donors. PCR was performed using 60 Vbeta and 13 Jbeta primers. TCRdb's copy holds only in-frame clones and misses some; the assay was immunoSEQ multiplex PCR. The table includes approximately 110,000 clones, around 70% detected once. The sequenced sample was PBMCs. These receptors came from a man younger than 45 in good health and CMV-seropositive.

V is TRBV11-2 and J is TRBJ1-2, with 8 nucleotides matching TRBD1. The germline CDR1 and CDR2 sequences are SGHAT and FQNNGV. The CDR3 totals 13 residues. V dropped 5 bases and J dropped 5; count of bases not matched to a gene: 4. Here the CDR3 reads CASSPGTGYGYTF. CDR3 nucleotides: TGTGCCAGCAGCCCGGGGACAGGTTATGGCTACACCTTC.

The genes are TRBV30 and TRBJ2-7, with D possibly matching TRBD2 (6 bases). Germline V gene lookup returns CDR1 GTSNPN and CDR2 SVGIG (reference sequence). V was pared by 4 bases and J by 4 bases, with 14 bases between. The CDR3 is 13 residues long. The CDR3 sequence is CAWKPMDYYEQYF. The CDR3 DNA follows: TGTGCCTGGAAACCGATGGACTATTACGAGCAGTACTTC. Full variable domain (missing parts from reference TRBV30 and TRBJ2-7): SQTIHQWPATLVQPVGSPLSLECTVEGTSNPNLYWYRQAAGRGLQLLFYSVGIGQISSEVPQNLSASRPQDRQFILSSKKLLLSDSGFYLCAWKPMDYYEQYFGPGTRLTVT.

V gene TRBV29-1 combines with J gene TRBJ2-7; 9 bases agree with TRBD1. This CDR3 is built from 13 residues. In germline, CDR1 is SQVTM, CDR2 ANQGSEA. V trimming: 6 bases; J trimming: 7 bases; junction bases outside the gene matches: 10. The CDR3 sequence: CSVDGTGISEQYF. The CDR3 DNA reads as TGCAGCGTAGATGGGACAGGGATATCTGAGCAGTACTTC.

The J gene is TRBJ1-1, the V gene TRBV6-6; TRBD1 aligns across 7 bases. Germline V gene data show CDR1 as MNHNY and CDR2 as SVGAGI (reference sequence). This CDR3 contains 14 residues. V was clipped by 4 bases and J by 5 bases; unmatched bases: 7. CDR3 residues: CASSSGQGGTEAFF. As DNA, the CDR3 is TGTGCCAGCAGTTCTGGGCAGGGGGGAACTGAAGCTTTCTTT.

CDR3 residues: CASSLPLVPETQYF. The CDR3 coding sequence is TGTGCCAGCAGCCTCCCCCTAGTCCCAGAGACCCAGTACTTC. The rearrangement uses TRBV5-8 and TRBJ2-5; no clear D gene. V lost 4 bases and J 4 bases, leaving 14 bases between the germline ends. There are 14 residues in the CDR3. CDR1 is SGHTS and CDR2 is YDEGEE in the germline V gene.

This sequence joins TRBV7-9 and TRBJ1-4, with D possibly matching TRBD1 (5 bases). This CDR3 has 16 amino acids. Germline CDR1 and CDR2: SEHNR and FQNEAQ (reference sequence). The V end lost 1 base, the J end lost 4 bases, and 13 bases lay between the germline ends. For the CDR3, the DNA is TGTGCCAGCAGCTTAGGGCCCCGGGGGGTTAATGAAAAACTGTTTTTT. It codes for CASSLGPRGVNEKLFF.

This chain joins TRBV28 and TRBJ1-5, with TRBD1 identical over 10 bases. The CDR3 covers 14 residues. The J segment lost 9 bases and the V segment lost 1 base, leaving 3 bases of the junction unmatched. CDR1 is MDHEN, CDR2 SYDVKM, per germline. As DNA, the CDR3 is TGTGCCAGCAGTTTATTGACAGGGGGCTGGCCCCAGCATTTT. It codes for CASSLLTGGWPQHF.

V and J are TRBV4-1 and TRBJ2-7, with D tentatively TRBD2 (7 bases). This CDR3 contains 14 residues. Germline V CDR1 and CDR2: MGHRA, YSYEKL. The V gene lost 0 bases and the J gene lost 3 bases, with 9 bases spanning the gap. The CDR3 DNA reads TGCGCCAGCAGCCAAGAGGGGGGGCTCTACGAGCAGTACTTC. Protein sequence: CASSQEGGLYEQYF.

The chain uses TRBV4-2 and TRBJ1-3, with 7 bases identical to TRBD1. V shed 3 bases and J 7 bases; nucleotides not matched to a gene: 6. CDR1 LGHNA and CDR2 YNFKEQ come from the germline V gene. The CDR3 has 14 residues. The CDR3 is CASSHRDRVNTIYF. For the CDR3, the DNA is TGTGCCAGCAGCCATCGGGACAGAGTGAACACCATATATTTT.

The chain joins TRBV28 to TRBJ2-5, with 7 bases matching TRBD2. The length of the CDR3 is 14 residues. Germline trimming cut 5 bases from V and 5 bases from J; bases unmatched to any gene: 8. CDR1 is MDHEN and CDR2 is SYDVKM in the germline V gene. The CDR3 DNA reads as TGTGCCAGCAGTCGCAGCGGGGCTGGGGAGACCCAGTACTTC. This codes for CASSRSGAGETQYF.

The chain has TRBV2 and TRBJ2-7, with 8 bases fitting TRBD2. The V gene end was trimmed by 7 bases and the J gene end by 4 bases; junction bases not matched to a gene: 15. CDR3 size: 16 residues. In germline, CDR1 is SNHLY, CDR2 FYNNEI. Written as DNA, the CDR3 is TGTGCCAGCACCCCGAGAGGGACTAGAAGTGTGTACGAGCAGTACTTC. It encodes CASTPRGTRSVYEQYF.

This clone was seen a handful of times. V gene TRBV6-1 combines with J gene TRBJ1-5; weak D call: TRBD1 (5 bases). The CDR3 is 15 amino acids. Per the germline V gene, CDR1 is MNHNS and CDR2 is SASEGT. V was clipped by 1 base and J by 7 bases, with 14 bases between them. Written as DNA, the CDR3 is TGTGCCAGCAGTGAAGGTCGGCAGGGCCGGCAGCCCCAGCATTTT. Residues: CASSEGRQGRQPQHF.

The chain joins TRBV28 to TRBJ2-7, with 8 bases matching TRBD1. The CDR3 sequence is 15 residues long. Looked up from germline, CDR1 is MDHEN and CDR2 is SYDVKM. V was clipped by 3 bases and J by 2 bases; unmatched bases: 6. The CDR3 loop is CASSLSGQGPYEQYF. As DNA, the CDR3 is TGTGCCAGCAGTTTGTCTGGACAGGGACCCTACGAGCAGTACTTC.

The rearrangement joins TRBV2 to TRBJ1-2; D remains ambiguous. The CDR3 contains 14 residues. The germline V gene encodes CDR1 SNHLY and CDR2 FYNNEI. V lost 4 bases, J lost 2 bases, and 11 bases lay in between. The DNA of the CDR3 is TGTGCCAGCAGTGCCGCCGGGTCCAACTATGGCTACACCTTC. It yields the protein CASSAAGSNYGYTF.

At least ten counts were recorded for this clone. This chain joins TRBV7-2 and TRBJ1-1, with no clear D. Germline CDR1 and CDR2: SGHTA and FQGNSA. V lost 4 bases, J lost 1 base, and 10 bases lay in between. The CDR3 length is 14 residues. The CDR3 region is CASSSVLRNTEAFF. CDR3 coding DNA: TGTGCCAGCAGCTCGGTACTGAGGAACACTGAAGCTTTCTTT. The variable domain in full, with the rest retrieved from reference TRBV7-2 and TRBJ1-1, is GAGVSQSPSNKVTEKGKDVELRCDPISGHTALYWYRQSLGQGLEFLIYFQGNSAPDKSGLPSDRFSAERTGGSVSTLTIQRTQQEDSAVYLCASSSVLRNTEAFFGQGTRLTVV.

The chain is built from TRBV28 and TRBJ1-5; D remains unclear. CDR3 length equals 14 residues. The ends were cut back, 1 base at V and 5 bases at J, with 9 bases in the middle. The germline gives CDR1 MDHEN, CDR2 SYDVKM. The CDR3 reads CASSLFSQYQPQHF. For the CDR3, the DNA is TGTGCCAGCAGTTTATTTTCCCAATATCAGCCCCAGCATTTT.

This clone has just a few counts. The identical CDR3 is also encoded by other nucleotide sequences in the sample. The V and J genes are TRBV5-1 and TRBJ1-1; TRBD1 agrees at 8 bases. The germline V gene has CDR1 SGHRS and CDR2 YFSETQ. This CDR3 contains 14 residues. The V and J ends lost 2 bases and 4 bases, in that order; junction bases with no gene match: 4. CDR3 region: CASSLGQGGTEAFF. DNA of the CDR3: TGCGCCAGCAGCTTAGGACAGGGAGGCACTGAAGCTTTCTTT.

The chain combines TRBV9 with TRBJ2-2; 7 bases are a match to TRBD1. The germline CDR1 and CDR2 sequences are SGDLS and YYNGEE. V gave up 5 bases and J gave up 5 bases; unmatched junction bases: 6. There are 14 residues in the CDR3. The chain's CDR3 is CASSGQVWTGELFF. Here the CDR3 DNA reads TGTGCCAGCAGTGGACAGGTTTGGACCGGGGAGCTGTTTTTT.

V and J are TRBV7-2 and TRBJ2-7; 7 nucleotides match TRBD1. Trimming removed 5 bases from V and 2 bases from J; junction bases left unmatched: 3. The CDR3 sequence is 13 residues long. Per the germline V gene, CDR1 is SGHTA and CDR2 is FQGNSA. CDR3 region: CASSQGQPYEQYF. DNA of the CDR3: TGTGCCAGCAGCCAGGGACAGCCCTACGAGCAGTACTTC.

The chain joins TRBV4-1 to TRBJ1-5; no clear D. The CDR3 loop spans 17 amino acids. Per germline, CDR1 MGHRA and CDR2 YSYEKL. The V end lost 0 bases, the J end lost 1 base, and 13 bases lay between the germline ends. This CDR3 reads CASSQEGPGLSNQPQHF. The DNA of the CDR3 is TGCGCCAGCAGCCAAGAAGGCCCGGGGTTAAGCAATCAGCCCCAGCATTTT.

This chain joins TRBV27 and TRBJ2-7; TRBD2 agrees at 10 bases. From germline, CDR1 is MNHEY and CDR2 SMNVEV (reference sequence). This CDR3 contains 20 residues. V trimming: 5 bases; J trimming: 3 bases; junction bases outside the gene matches: 22. The CDR3 is CASSQERSGGRVGDYYEQYF. Here the CDR3 DNA reads TGTGCCAGCAGTCAAGAGCGTAGCGGGGGGCGAGTGGGGGACTACTACGAGCAGTACTTC.

This chain links TRBV6-5 with TRBJ1-2; 9 nucleotides match TRBD1. The CDR3 has 14 amino acids. Germline assignment: CDR1 MNHEY and CDR2 SVGAGI. V dropped 4 bases and J dropped 3; count of bases not matched to a gene: 3. In DNA, the CDR3 is TGTGCCAGCAGTTTGGGACAGGGTCACTATGGCTACACCTTC. Protein sequence: CASSLGQGHYGYTF.

This clone appeared a few times. The rearrangement uses TRBV28 and TRBJ1-1; D not resolved. The germline V gene encodes CDR1 MDHEN and CDR2 SYDVKM. V was pared by 4 bases and J by 3 bases, with 9 bases between. This CDR3 has 13 amino acids. The CDR3 coding sequence is TGTGCCAGCAGTTCGAGATACTACACTGAAGCTTTCTTT. Protein: CASSSRYYTEAFF.

In regard to this clone: A read error may account for a junction end that differs from germline. The chain couples TRBV2 to TRBJ1-2; 7 bases agree with TRBD1. The CDR3 is 15 residues long. Germline-derived CDR1 and CDR2 are SNHLY and FYNNEI. The CDR3 DNA reads TGTGCCAGCAAGATGACAGGGACCGTTGGGTATGGCTACCCCTTC. It codes for CASKMTGTVGYGYPF.

The CDR3 DNA sequence: TGCAGTGCTGCCGGGACAGGGAAAACCTTC. Translation gives CSAAGTGKTF. The V and J genes are TRBV20-1 and TRBJ1-2, with 9 bases matching TRBD1. In germline, CDR1 is DFQATT, CDR2 SNEGSKA (reference sequence). The CDR3 sequence is 10 residues long. V lost 5 bases and J lost 14; bases outside the gene matches: 6.

The CDR3 sequence is CASSRQESEQYF. The CDR3 DNA is TGTGCCAGCAGCCGACAGGAATCCGAGCAGTACTTC. This sequence joins TRBV6-6 and TRBJ2-7; D is perhaps TRBD1 (6 bases). Germline V CDR1 and CDR2: MNHNY, SVGAGI (reference sequence). This CDR3 has 12 amino acids. Between the trimmed V and J ends, which lost 6 bases and 6 bases, there was a span of 12 bases.

This clone showed up just a few times. V usage is TRBV9 and J usage is TRBJ1-6, with D unclear. Germline assignment: CDR1 SGDLS and CDR2 YYNGEE. The CDR3 spans 14 residues. V was shortened by 3 bases and J by 6 bases, with 10 bases between the two germline ends. CDR3 loop: CASSAGSPNSPLHF. DNA for the CDR3: TGTGCCAGCAGCGCCGGGAGTCCTAATTCACCCCTCCACTTT.

This clone came up a few times. The sample has other DNA sequences that encode this CDR3 too. CDR3 residues: CASSQDRNTEAFF. The CDR3 nucleotides are TGTGCCAGCAGCCAAGACAGGAACACTGAAGCTTTCTTT. J is TRBJ1-1 and V is TRBV14, with D uncertain. Germline CDR1 is SGHDN and CDR2 is FVKESK. V dropped 0 bases and J dropped 1 base, with 3 bases sitting between them. CDR3 length equals 13 residues.

This clone was counted between two and nine times. Other DNA sequences within the sample encode an identical CDR3. The chain is built from TRBV4-3 and TRBJ2-7, with 11 bases identical to TRBD1. The J segment lost 0 bases and the V segment lost 3 bases, leaving 1 base of the junction unmatched. The V gene's germline CDR1 is LGHNA and CDR2 YSLEER. The CDR3 covers 15 residues. Here the CDR3 reads CASSQGTGGSYEQYF. DNA of the CDR3: TGCGCCAGCAGCCAGGGGACAGGGGGCTCCTACGAGCAGTACTTC.

The CDR3 DNA reads as TGTGCCAGCAGCCCTAAAGAGACCCAGTACTTC. Residues: CASSPKETQYF. The chain combines TRBV7-8 with TRBJ2-5; D gene uncertain. This CDR3 is 11 amino acids long. The germline gives CDR1 SGHVS, CDR2 FQNEAQ. V was cut by 5 bases and J by 3 bases, with 4 bases left in between.